These T cell receptor beta chains were read from a single sample in a study of beta chain features in type 1 diabetes. TCRdb's table, derived via immunoSEQ multiplex PCR, lists solely in-frame clones and lacks some. The sample records 300,000 to 400,000 clones, approximately 13% being singletons. Sequencing input: naive CD4+ T cells from blood. These receptors were collected from a woman aged 18-35 years with type 1 diabetes. CDR3s include the opening cysteine and the closing phenylalanine or tryptophan. The D gene is left open where the match is weak. Clone sizes are given selectively: once, few, many, or a class where the clone is expanded.

len: 17
v_gene: TRBV11-2
d_gene: TRBD1
abundance: -
j_gene: TRBJ2-5
CDR3aa: CASSNQPGQGRQETQYF
CDR3nt: TGTGCCAGCAGCAATCAACCGGGACAGGGGCGCCAAGAGACCCAGTACTTC

len: 15
v_gene: TRBV10-3
d_gene: TRBD1
abundance: -
j_gene: TRBJ1-2
CDR3aa: CAIIEAITGDYGYTF
CDR3nt: TGTGCCATCATCGAGGCTATTACAGGGGACTATGGCTACACCTTC

len: 17
v_gene: TRBV18
d_gene: TRBD1
abundance: few
j_gene: TRBJ2-3
CDR3aa: CASSPLTGGRYMDTQYF
CDR3nt: TGTGCCAGCTCACCGTTGACAGGGGGACGATACATGGATACGCAGTATTTT

len: 18
v_gene: TRBV25-1
d_gene: -
abundance: few
j_gene: TRBJ2-2
CDR3aa: CASSEFLGGVGVAGELFF
CDR3nt: TGTGCCAGCAGTGAATTCCTCGGCGGGGTGGGTGTCGCCGGGGAGCTGTTTTTT

len: 15
v_gene: TRBV18
d_gene: -
abundance: few
j_gene: TRBJ2-3
CDR3aa: CASSPPRRAADTQYF
CDR3nt: TGTGCCAGCTCACCACCGAGGAGAGCGGCAGATACGCAGTATTTT

len: 16
v_gene: TRBV1
d_gene: -
abundance: few
j_gene: TRBJ2-7
CDR3aa: CTSSRPVSGSSYEQYF
CDR3nt: TGCACCAGCAGCCGGCCCGTGAGCGGGAGCTCCTACGAGCAGTACTTC

len: 16
v_gene: TRBV6-6
d_gene: -
abundance: few
j_gene: TRBJ2-5
CDR3aa: CAGGWSGPSVQETQYF
CDR3nt: TGTGCCGGGGGGTGGAGTGGCCCCAGTGTTCAAGAGACCCAGTACTTC

len: 15
v_gene: TRBV5-4
d_gene: -
abundance: few
j_gene: TRBJ1-3
CDR3aa: CASSLEQGFGNTIYF
CDR3nt: TGTGCCAGCAGCTTGGAACAGGGTTTTGGAAACACCATATATTTT

len: 16
v_gene: TRBV18
d_gene: -
abundance: -
j_gene: TRBJ1-5
CDR3aa: CASSPVSGGGNQPQHF
CDR3nt: TGTGCCAGCTCACCTGTGAGTGGGGGGGGCAATCAGCCCCAGCATTTT

len: 15
v_gene: TRBV5-1
d_gene: TRBD2
abundance: few
j_gene: TRBJ2-1
CDR3aa: CASSLSTGTTNEQFF
CDR3nt: TGCGCCAGCAGCTTGAGCACCGGGACTACCAATGAGCAGTTCTTC

len: 20
v_gene: TRBV23-1
d_gene: TRBD2
abundance: -
j_gene: TRBJ2-1
CDR3aa: CASSQLRLAGGGTFGNEQFF
CDR3nt: TGCGCCAGCAGTCAGTTGAGACTAGCGGGAGGGGGGACTTTTGGCAATGAGCAGTTCTTC

len: 17
v_gene: TRBV4-2
d_gene: TRBD2
abundance: few
j_gene: TRBJ2-3
CDR3aa: CASSQGGTSGITDTQYF
CDR3nt: TGTGCCAGCAGCCAGGGGGGGACTAGCGGCATCACAGATACGCAGTATTTT

len: 15
v_gene: TRBV6-5
d_gene: -
abundance: few
j_gene: TRBJ2-5
CDR3aa: CASSYAQVSQETQYF
CDR3nt: TGTGCCAGCAGTTACGCGCAGGTTTCCCAAGAGACCCAGTACTTC

len: 16
v_gene: TRBV12-5
d_gene: -
abundance: -
j_gene: TRBJ2-1
CDR3aa: CASGLVLVSSYNEQFF
CDR3nt: TGTGCTAGTGGTTTGGTACTGGTGAGCTCCTACAATGAGCAGTTCTTC

len: 14
v_gene: TRBV5-1
d_gene: -
abundance: few
j_gene: TRBJ2-5
CDR3aa: CASRVSRISETQYF
CDR3nt: TGCGCCAGCAGAGTGAGCAGGATCTCGGAGACCCAGTACTTC

len: 15
v_gene: TRBV2
d_gene: TRBD2
abundance: -
j_gene: TRBJ2-5
CDR3aa: CASRATSGSGETQYF
CDR3nt: TGTGCCAGCAGGGCGACTAGCGGGAGTGGAGAGACCCAGTACTTC

len: 16
v_gene: TRBV19
d_gene: TRBD2
abundance: few
j_gene: TRBJ2-5
CDR3aa: CASSTLTGLAEETQYF
CDR3nt: TGTGCCAGTAGTACTCTGACCGGACTAGCGGAAGAGACCCAGTACTTC

len: 14
v_gene: TRBV5-1
d_gene: TRBD1
abundance: -
j_gene: TRBJ1-2
CDR3aa: CASSPGTGSKRYTF
CDR3nt: TGCGCCAGCAGCCCCGGGACAGGGTCTAAGCGCTACACCTTC

len: 14
v_gene: TRBV27
d_gene: -
abundance: few
j_gene: TRBJ1-1
CDR3aa: CASSQRGGGTEAFF
CDR3nt: TGTGCCAGCAGTCAAAGGGGCGGGGGCACTGAAGCTTTCTTT

len: 14
v_gene: TRBV18
d_gene: -
abundance: few
j_gene: TRBJ2-7
CDR3aa: CASSALGSSYEQYF
CDR3nt: TGTGCCAGCTCAGCCCTCGGGAGCTCCTACGAGCAGTACTTC

len: 14
v_gene: TRBV15
d_gene: TRBD1
abundance: few
j_gene: TRBJ1-4
CDR3aa: CATSPRTGREKLFF
CDR3nt: TGTGCCACCAGCCCCCGGACAGGGAGAGAAAAACTGTTTTTT

len: 13
v_gene: TRBV27
d_gene: -
abundance: few
j_gene: TRBJ2-5
CDR3aa: CASSARGVETQYF
CDR3nt: TGTGCCAGCAGTGCCAGGGGAGTGGAGACCCAGTACTTC

len: 14
v_gene: TRBV25-1
d_gene: -
abundance: -
j_gene: TRBJ1-2
CDR3aa: CASSDNAVAYGYTF
CDR3nt: TGTGCCAGCAGTGATAACGCGGTGGCCTATGGCTACACCTTC

len: 14
v_gene: TRBV30
d_gene: -
abundance: few
j_gene: TRBJ1-1
CDR3aa: CAWSVTSVNTEAFF
CDR3nt: TGTGCCTGGAGTGTCACTTCCGTGAACACTGAAGCTTTCTTT

len: 15
v_gene: TRBV18
d_gene: -
abundance: -
j_gene: TRBJ2-3
CDR3aa: CASSADTSIPDTQYF
CDR3nt: TGTGCCAGCTCAGCAGACACCTCAATTCCAGATACGCAGTATTTT

len: 14
v_gene: TRBV27
d_gene: -
abundance: few
j_gene: TRBJ2-3
CDR3aa: CASSLWSGTDTQYF
CDR3nt: TGTGCCAGCAGTTTATGGAGCGGCACAGATACGCAGTATTTT

len: 18
v_gene: TRBV5-4
d_gene: TRBD2
abundance: -
j_gene: TRBJ2-1
CDR3aa: CASSYDPPGLAGNNEQFF
CDR3nt: TGTGCCAGCAGCTATGACCCCCCCGGACTAGCGGGGAACAATGAGCAGTTCTTC

len: 18
v_gene: TRBV18
d_gene: TRBD1
abundance: -
j_gene: TRBJ2-7
CDR3aa: CASSPLGARQGASGEQYF
CDR3nt: TGTGCCAGCTCACCATTAGGGGCCAGACAGGGGGCTTCGGGAGAGCAGTACTTC

len: 15
v_gene: TRBV15
d_gene: -
abundance: -
j_gene: TRBJ2-5
CDR3aa: CATSRDPEGGETQYF
CDR3nt: TGTGCCACCAGCAGAGATCCGGAGGGGGGGGAGACCCAGTACTTC

len: 14
v_gene: TRBV6-5
d_gene: -
abundance: -
j_gene: TRBJ2-5
CDR3aa: CASSPSSAQETQYF
CDR3nt: TGTGCCAGCAGCCCCTCCAGTGCCCAAGAGACCCAGTACTTC

len: 11
v_gene: TRBV20-1
d_gene: TRBD1
abundance: few
j_gene: TRBJ1-1
CDR3aa: CSAGTGLEAFF
CDR3nt: TGCAGTGCTGGGACAGGGTTAGAAGCTTTCTTT

len: 14
v_gene: TRBV2
d_gene: -
abundance: few
j_gene: TRBJ1-5
CDR3aa: CASSEGQSNQPQHF
CDR3nt: TGTGCCAGCAGTGAAGGTCAGAGCAATCAGCCCCAGCATTTT

len: 15
v_gene: TRBV18
d_gene: TRBD1
abundance: -
j_gene: TRBJ1-1
CDR3aa: CASSPLTGGSTEAFF
CDR3nt: TGTGCCAGCTCACCCCTTACAGGGGGCAGCACTGAAGCTTTCTTT

len: 16
v_gene: TRBV19
d_gene: TRBD2
abundance: -
j_gene: TRBJ2-1
CDR3aa: CASSIALAGAYNEQFF
CDR3nt: TGTGCCAGTAGTATAGCCCTAGCGGGAGCCTACAATGAGCAGTTCTTC

len: 15
v_gene: TRBV9
d_gene: TRBD1
abundance: -
j_gene: TRBJ2-7
CDR3aa: CASSVAQGALYEQYF
CDR3nt: TGTGCCAGCAGCGTAGCCCAGGGGGCCCTCTACGAGCAGTACTTC

len: 11
v_gene: TRBV7-9
d_gene: -
abundance: few
j_gene: TRBJ1-1
CDR3aa: CAASEAEGAFF
CDR3nt: TGTGCCGCGTCAGAGGCAGAAGGAGCTTTCTTT

len: 15
v_gene: TRBV5-1
d_gene: TRBD2
abundance: -
j_gene: TRBJ2-1
CDR3aa: CASSLGLAGADEQFF
CDR3nt: TGCGCCAGCAGCTTGGGACTAGCGGGAGCCGATGAGCAGTTCTTC

len: 13
v_gene: TRBV27
d_gene: -
abundance: -
j_gene: TRBJ2-1
CDR3aa: CASSFVDSSGQFF
CDR3nt: TGTGCCAGCAGTTTCGTGGACAGTTCGGGCCAGTTCTTC

len: 15
v_gene: TRBV7-9
d_gene: TRBD2
abundance: few
j_gene: TRBJ2-1
CDR3aa: CASLAGERSYNEQFF
CDR3nt: TGTGCCAGCCTGGCGGGAGAGCGTTCCTACAATGAGCAGTTCTTC

len: 16
v_gene: TRBV5-4
d_gene: TRBD2
abundance: -
j_gene: TRBJ2-1
CDR3aa: CASSATSGSTYNEQFF
CDR3nt: TGTGCCAGCAGCGCAACTAGCGGGAGCACCTACAATGAGCAGTTCTTC

len: 17
v_gene: TRBV28
d_gene: -
abundance: few
j_gene: TRBJ1-5
CDR3aa: CASSYWGRGEGNQPQHF
CDR3nt: TGTGCCAGCAGCTACTGGGGCAGGGGAGAGGGCAATCAGCCCCAGCATTTT

len: 15
v_gene: TRBV7-3
d_gene: TRBD1
abundance: -
j_gene: TRBJ2-7
CDR3aa: CASSEGQGSIYEQYF
CDR3nt: TGTGCCAGCAGCGAGGGACAGGGGTCGATCTACGAGCAGTACTTC

len: 17
v_gene: TRBV5-1
d_gene: TRBD2
abundance: few
j_gene: TRBJ2-1
CDR3aa: CASSRPGLAGGHNEQFF
CDR3nt: TGCGCCAGCAGCCGCCCAGGGCTAGCGGGAGGGCATAATGAGCAGTTCTTC

len: 16
v_gene: TRBV15
d_gene: -
abundance: -
j_gene: TRBJ2-3
CDR3aa: CATSRPSSGSTDTQYF
CDR3nt: TGTGCCACCAGCCGCCCCAGCAGCGGGAGCACAGATACGCAGTATTTT

len: 13
v_gene: TRBV18
d_gene: TRBD1
abundance: -
j_gene: TRBJ1-5
CDR3aa: CASSDRAGQPQHF
CDR3nt: TGTGCCAGCTCAGACAGGGCAGGACAGCCCCAGCATTTT

len: 16
v_gene: TRBV7-9
d_gene: TRBD2
abundance: few
j_gene: TRBJ2-2
CDR3aa: CASSLRREENTGELFF
CDR3nt: TGTGCCAGCAGCTTGCGCCGGGAGGAGAACACCGGGGAGCTGTTTTTT

len: 15
v_gene: TRBV28
d_gene: -
abundance: -
j_gene: TRBJ2-7
CDR3aa: CASTPTDFPPQEQYF
CDR3nt: TGTGCCAGCACCCCAACGGACTTCCCCCCGCAAGAGCAGTACTTC

len: 15
v_gene: TRBV30
d_gene: TRBD2
abundance: few
j_gene: TRBJ2-3
CDR3aa: CAWEVGLAGGGTQYF
CDR3nt: TGTGCCTGGGAAGTAGGACTAGCGGGAGGGGGTACGCAGTATTTT